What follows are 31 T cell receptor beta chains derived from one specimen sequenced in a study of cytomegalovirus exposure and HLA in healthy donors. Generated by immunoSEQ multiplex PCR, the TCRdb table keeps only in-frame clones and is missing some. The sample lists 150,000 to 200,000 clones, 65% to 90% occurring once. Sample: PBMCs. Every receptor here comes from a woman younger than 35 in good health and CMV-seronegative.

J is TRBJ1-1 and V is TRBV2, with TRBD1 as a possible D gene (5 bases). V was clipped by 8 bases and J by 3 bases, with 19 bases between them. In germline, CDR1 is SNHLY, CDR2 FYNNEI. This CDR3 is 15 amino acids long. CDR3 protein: CASRWTVLGDTEAFF. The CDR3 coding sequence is TGTGCCAGCCGCTGGACGGTTTTAGGGGACACTGAAGCTTTCTTT.

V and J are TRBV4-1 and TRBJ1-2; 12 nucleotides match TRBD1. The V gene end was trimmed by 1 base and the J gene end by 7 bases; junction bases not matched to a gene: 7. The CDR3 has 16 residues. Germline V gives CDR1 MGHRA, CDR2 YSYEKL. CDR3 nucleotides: TGCGCCAGCAGCCAAGTACCGGGACAGGGGGCGTTTGGCTACACCTTC. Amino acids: CASSQVPGQGAFGYTF.

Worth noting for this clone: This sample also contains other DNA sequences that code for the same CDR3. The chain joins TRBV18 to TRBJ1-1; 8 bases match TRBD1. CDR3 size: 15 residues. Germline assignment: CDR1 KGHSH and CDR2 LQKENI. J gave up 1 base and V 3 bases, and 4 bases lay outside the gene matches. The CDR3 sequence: CASSPRTGRNTEAFF. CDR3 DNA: TGTGCCAGCTCACCCCGGACAGGGAGGAACACTGAAGCTTTCTTT. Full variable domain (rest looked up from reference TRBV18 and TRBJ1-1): NAGVMQNPRHLVRRRGQEARLRCSPMKGHSHVYWYRQLPEEGLKFMVYLQKENIIDESGMPKERFSAEFPKEGPSILRIQQVVRGDSAAYFCASSPRTGRNTEAFFGQGTRLTVV.

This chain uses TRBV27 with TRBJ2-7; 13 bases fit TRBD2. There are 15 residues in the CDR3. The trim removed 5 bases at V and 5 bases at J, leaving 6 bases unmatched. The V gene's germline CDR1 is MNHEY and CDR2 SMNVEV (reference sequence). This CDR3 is CASSPRTSGRHEQYF. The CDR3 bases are TGTGCCAGCAGTCCCCGGACTAGCGGGAGACACGAGCAGTACTTC.

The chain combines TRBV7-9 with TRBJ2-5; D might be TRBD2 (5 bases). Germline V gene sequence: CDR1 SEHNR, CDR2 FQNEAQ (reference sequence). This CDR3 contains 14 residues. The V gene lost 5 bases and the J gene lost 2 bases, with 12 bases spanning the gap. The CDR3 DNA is TGTGCCAGCAGCATACTAGTTATTCAAGAGACCCAGTACTTC. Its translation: CASSILVIQETQYF.

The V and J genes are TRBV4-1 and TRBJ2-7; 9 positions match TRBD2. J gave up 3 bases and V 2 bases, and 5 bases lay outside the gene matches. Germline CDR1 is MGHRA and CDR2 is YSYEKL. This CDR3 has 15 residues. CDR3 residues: CASSQRGLADYEQYF. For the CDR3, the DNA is TGCGCCAGCAGCCAAAGGGGACTAGCAGACTACGAGCAGTACTTC.

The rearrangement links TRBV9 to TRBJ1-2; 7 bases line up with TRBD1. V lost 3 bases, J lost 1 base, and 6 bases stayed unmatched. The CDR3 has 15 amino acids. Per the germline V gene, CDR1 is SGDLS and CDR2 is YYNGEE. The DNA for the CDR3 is TGTGCCAGCAGCGGAACGGGACAGCGTAACTATGGCTACACCTTC. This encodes CASSGTGQRNYGYTF.

CDR3 nucleotides: TGCGCCAGCAGCCAAATTTCGACAGGGAACACTGAAGCTTTCTTT. It encodes CASSQISTGNTEAFF. V is TRBV4-1 and J is TRBJ1-1; D is perhaps TRBD1 (6 bases). The V gene lost 2 bases and the J gene lost 1 base, with 11 bases spanning the gap. Germline loops: CDR1 MGHRA, CDR2 YSYEKL. CDR3 length equals 15 residues.

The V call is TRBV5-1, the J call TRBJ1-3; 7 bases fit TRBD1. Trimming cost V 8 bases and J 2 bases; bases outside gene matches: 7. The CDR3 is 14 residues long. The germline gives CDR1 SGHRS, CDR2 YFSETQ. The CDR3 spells CASTGGQAGNTIYF. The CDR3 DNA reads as TGCGCCAGTACCGGCGGACAGGCTGGAAACACCATATATTTT.

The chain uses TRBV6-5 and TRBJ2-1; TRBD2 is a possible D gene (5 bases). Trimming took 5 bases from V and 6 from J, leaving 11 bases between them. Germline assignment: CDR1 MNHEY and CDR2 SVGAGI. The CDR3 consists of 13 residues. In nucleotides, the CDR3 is TGTGCCAGCAGTCCCACGGAGGCCAATGAGCAGTTCTTC. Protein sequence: CASSPTEANEQFF.

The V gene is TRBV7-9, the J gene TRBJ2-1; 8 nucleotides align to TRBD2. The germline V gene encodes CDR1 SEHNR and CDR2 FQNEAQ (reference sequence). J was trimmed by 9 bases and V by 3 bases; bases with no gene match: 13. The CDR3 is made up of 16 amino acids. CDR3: CASSFPEGLATGEQFF. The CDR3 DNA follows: TGTGCCAGCAGCTTCCCAGAAGGACTAGCTACAGGTGAGCAGTTCTTC.

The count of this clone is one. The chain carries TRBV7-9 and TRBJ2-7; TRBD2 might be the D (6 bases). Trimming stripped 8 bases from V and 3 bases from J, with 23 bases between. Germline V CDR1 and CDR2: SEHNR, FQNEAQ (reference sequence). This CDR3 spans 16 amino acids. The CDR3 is CASEVFPGLRNYEQYF. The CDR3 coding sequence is TGTGCCAGCGAAGTTTTCCCGGGACTCAGGAACTACGAGCAGTACTTC. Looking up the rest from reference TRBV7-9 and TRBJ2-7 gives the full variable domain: DTGVSQNPRHKITKRGQNVTFRCDPISEHNRLYWYRQTLGQGPEFLTYFQNEAQLEKSRLLSDRFSAERPKGSFSTLEIQRTEQGDSAMYLCASEVFPGLRNYEQYFGPGTRLTVT.

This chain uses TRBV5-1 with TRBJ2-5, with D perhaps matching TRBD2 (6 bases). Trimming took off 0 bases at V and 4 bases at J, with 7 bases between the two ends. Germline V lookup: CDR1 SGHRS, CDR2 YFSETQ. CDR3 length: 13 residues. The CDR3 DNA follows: TGCGCCAGCAGCTTGGGACTAGGAGAGACCCAGTACTTC. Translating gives CASSLGLGETQYF.

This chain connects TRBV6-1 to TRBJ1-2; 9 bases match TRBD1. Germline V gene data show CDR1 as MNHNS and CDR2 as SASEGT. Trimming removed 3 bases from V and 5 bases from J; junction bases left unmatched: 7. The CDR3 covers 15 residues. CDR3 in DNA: TGTGCCAGCAGTGATCGGGACAGGGAACGATATGGCTACACCTTC. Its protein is CASSDRDRERYGYTF.

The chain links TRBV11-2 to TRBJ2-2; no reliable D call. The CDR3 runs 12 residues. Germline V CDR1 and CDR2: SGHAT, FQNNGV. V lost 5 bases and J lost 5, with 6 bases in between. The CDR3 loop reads CASSLNTGELFF. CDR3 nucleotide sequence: TGTGCCAGCAGCCTAAATACCGGGGAGCTGTTTTTT. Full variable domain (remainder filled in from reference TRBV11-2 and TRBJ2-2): EAGVAQSPRYKIIEKRQSVAFWCNPISGHATLYWYQQILGQGPKLLIQFQNNGVVDDSQLPKDRFSAERLKGVDSTLKIQPAKLEDSAVYLCASSLNTGELFFGEGSRLTVL.

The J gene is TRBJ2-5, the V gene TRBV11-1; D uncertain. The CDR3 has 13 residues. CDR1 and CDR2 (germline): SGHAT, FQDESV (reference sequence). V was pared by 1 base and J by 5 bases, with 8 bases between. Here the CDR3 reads CASSLVPRETQYF. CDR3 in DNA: TGTGCCAGCAGCTTAGTCCCTAGGGAGACCCAGTACTTC.

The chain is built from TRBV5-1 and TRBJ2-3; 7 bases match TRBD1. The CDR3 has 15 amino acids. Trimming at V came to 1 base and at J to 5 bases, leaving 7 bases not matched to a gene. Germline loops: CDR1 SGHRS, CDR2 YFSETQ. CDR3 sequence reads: CASSLRRDSRDTQYF. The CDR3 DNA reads TGCGCCAGCAGCTTGCGTCGGGACAGTCGAGATACGCAGTATTTT.

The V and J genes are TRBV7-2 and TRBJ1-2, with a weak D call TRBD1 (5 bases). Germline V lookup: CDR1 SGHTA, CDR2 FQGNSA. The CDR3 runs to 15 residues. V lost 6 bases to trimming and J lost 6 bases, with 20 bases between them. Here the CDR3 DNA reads TGTGCCAGCAGTCCCTGGGGAAGGGGCCCCGATGGCTACACCTTC. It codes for CASSPWGRGPDGYTF.

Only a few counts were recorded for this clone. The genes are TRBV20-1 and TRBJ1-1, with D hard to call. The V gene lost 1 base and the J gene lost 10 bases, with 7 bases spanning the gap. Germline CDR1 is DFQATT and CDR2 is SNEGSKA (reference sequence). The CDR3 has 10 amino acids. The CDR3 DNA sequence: TGCAGTGCTAGAGCCGAGGGAGCTTTCTTT. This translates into CSARAEGAFF.

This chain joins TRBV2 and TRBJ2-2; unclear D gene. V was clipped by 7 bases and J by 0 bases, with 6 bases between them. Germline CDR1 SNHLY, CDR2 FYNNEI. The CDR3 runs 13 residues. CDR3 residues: CASNYANTGELFF. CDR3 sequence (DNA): TGTGCCAGCAACTACGCGAACACCGGGGAGCTGTTTTTT.

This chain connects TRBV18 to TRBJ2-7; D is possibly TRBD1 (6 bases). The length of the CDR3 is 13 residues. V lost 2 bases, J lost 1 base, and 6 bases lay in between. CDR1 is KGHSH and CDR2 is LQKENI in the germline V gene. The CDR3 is CASSPRGSYEQYF. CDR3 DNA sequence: TGTGCCAGCTCACCAAGGGGGTCCTACGAGCAGTACTTC.

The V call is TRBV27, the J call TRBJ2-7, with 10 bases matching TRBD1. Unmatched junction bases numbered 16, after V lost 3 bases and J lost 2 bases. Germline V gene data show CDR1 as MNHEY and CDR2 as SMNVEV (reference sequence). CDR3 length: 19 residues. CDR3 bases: TGTGCCAGCAGTTTGGGGGGACAGGGGTTGGTTTTGGGGACCTACGAGCAGTACTTC. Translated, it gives CASSLGGQGLVLGTYEQYF.

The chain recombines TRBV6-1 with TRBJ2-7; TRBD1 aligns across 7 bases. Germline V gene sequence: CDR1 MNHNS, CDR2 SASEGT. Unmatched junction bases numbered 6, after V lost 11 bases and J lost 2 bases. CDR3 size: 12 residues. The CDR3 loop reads CAEGDSPYEQYF. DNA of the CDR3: TGTGCCGAGGGGGACAGTCCCTACGAGCAGTACTTC.

For the CDR3, the DNA is TGTGCCAGCAGCCCCGGGAGCCGGCGGGAGACCCAGTACTTC. This encodes CASSPGSRRETQYF. V and J are TRBV14 and TRBJ2-5; a possible D gene is TRBD2 (6 bases). The V end was cut by 4 bases, the J end by 5 bases, with 14 bases between. CDR1 SGHDN and CDR2 FVKESK come from the germline V gene. The CDR3 runs to 14 residues.

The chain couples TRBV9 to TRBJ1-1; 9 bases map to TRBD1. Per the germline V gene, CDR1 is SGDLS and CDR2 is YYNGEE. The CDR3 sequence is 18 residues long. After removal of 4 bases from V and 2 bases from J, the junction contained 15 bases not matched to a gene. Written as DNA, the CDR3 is TGTGCCAGCAGCTCCCAGGACAGGGGAAGAACCCGTAACACTGAAGCTTTCTTT. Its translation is CASSSQDRGRTRNTEAFF. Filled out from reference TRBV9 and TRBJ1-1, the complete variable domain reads DSGVTQTPKHLITATGQRVTLRCSPRSGDLSVYWYQQSLDQGLQFLIQYYNGEERAKGNILERFSAQQFPDLHSELNLSSLELGDSALYFCASSSQDRGRTRNTEAFFGQGTRLTVV.

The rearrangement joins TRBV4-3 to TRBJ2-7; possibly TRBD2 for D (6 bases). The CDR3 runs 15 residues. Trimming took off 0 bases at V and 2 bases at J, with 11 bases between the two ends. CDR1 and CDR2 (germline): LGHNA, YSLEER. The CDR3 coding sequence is TGCGCCAGCAGCCAAGAAGGGACGGGGGCCTACGAGCAGTACTTC. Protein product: CASSQEGTGAYEQYF.

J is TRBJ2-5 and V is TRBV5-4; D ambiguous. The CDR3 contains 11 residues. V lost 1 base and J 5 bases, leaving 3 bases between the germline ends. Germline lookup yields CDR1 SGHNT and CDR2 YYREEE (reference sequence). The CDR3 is CASSLRETQYF. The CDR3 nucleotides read TGTGCCAGCAGCTTGCGTGAGACCCAGTACTTC. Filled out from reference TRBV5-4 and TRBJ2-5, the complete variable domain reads ETGVTQSPTHLIKTRGQQVTLRCSSQSGHNTVSWYQQALGQGPQFIFQYYREEENGRGNFPPRFSGLQFPNYSSELNVNALELDDSALYLCASSLRETQYFGPGTRLLVL.

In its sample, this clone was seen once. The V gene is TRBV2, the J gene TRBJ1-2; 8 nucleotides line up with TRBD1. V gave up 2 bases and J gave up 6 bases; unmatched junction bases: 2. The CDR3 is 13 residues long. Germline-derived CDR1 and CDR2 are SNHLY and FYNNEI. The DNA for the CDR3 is TGTGCCAGCAGTGAACAGGGGGCGGATGGCTACACCTTC. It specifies CASSEQGADGYTF. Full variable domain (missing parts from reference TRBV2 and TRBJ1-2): EPEVTQTPSHQVTQMGQEVILRCVPISNHLYFYWYRQILGQKVEFLVSFYNNEISEKSEIFDDQFSVERPDGSNFTLKIRSTKLEDSAMYFCASSEQGADGYTFGSGTRLTVV.

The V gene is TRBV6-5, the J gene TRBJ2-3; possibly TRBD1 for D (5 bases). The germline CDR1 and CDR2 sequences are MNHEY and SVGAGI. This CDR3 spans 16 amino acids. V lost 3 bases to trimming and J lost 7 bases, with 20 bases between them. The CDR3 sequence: CASSYVRGPSSHTQYF. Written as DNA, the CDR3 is TGTGCCAGCAGTTATGTAAGGGGCCCCTCCTCACATACGCAGTATTTT.

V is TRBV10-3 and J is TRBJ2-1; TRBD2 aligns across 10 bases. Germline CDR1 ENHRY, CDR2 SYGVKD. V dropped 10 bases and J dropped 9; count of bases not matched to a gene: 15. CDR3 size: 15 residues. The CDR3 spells CATRTSGATLGEQFF. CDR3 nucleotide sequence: TGTGCCACCAGAACTAGCGGGGCAACTCTCGGTGAGCAGTTCTTC.

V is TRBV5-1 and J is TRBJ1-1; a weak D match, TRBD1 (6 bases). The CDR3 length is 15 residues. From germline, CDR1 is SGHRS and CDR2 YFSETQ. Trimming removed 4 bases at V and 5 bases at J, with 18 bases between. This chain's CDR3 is CASSPEQGVRTEAFF. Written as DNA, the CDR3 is TGCGCCAGCAGCCCCGAACAGGGAGTAAGAACTGAAGCTTTCTTT.